This T cell receptor (beta chain) is drawn from a study of blood T cell repertoires in COVID-19. Study-level information: PBMCs, B-cell-depleted T cells, or T cells provided the cDNA or gDNA that made up the material.

Data came from immunoSEQ multiplex PCR; TCRdb stores just in-frame clones and leaves some out. The sample includes more than 35,000 clones, about 82% of them seen just once. The length of the CDR3 is 14 residues. V lost 6 bases to trimming and J lost 2 bases, with 8 bases between them. The germline V gene has CDR1 MNHEY and CDR2 SVGEGT. J is TRBJ1-6 and V is TRBV6-2 or TRBV6-3, with no clear D. The clonotype was recovered from a man older than 75 with active or convalescent COVID-19. Sequencing input: peripheral blood. CDR3 loop: CASSQEAYNSPLHF. CDR3 coding DNA: TGTGCCAGCAGCCAGGAGGCCTATAATTCACCCCTCCACTTT.